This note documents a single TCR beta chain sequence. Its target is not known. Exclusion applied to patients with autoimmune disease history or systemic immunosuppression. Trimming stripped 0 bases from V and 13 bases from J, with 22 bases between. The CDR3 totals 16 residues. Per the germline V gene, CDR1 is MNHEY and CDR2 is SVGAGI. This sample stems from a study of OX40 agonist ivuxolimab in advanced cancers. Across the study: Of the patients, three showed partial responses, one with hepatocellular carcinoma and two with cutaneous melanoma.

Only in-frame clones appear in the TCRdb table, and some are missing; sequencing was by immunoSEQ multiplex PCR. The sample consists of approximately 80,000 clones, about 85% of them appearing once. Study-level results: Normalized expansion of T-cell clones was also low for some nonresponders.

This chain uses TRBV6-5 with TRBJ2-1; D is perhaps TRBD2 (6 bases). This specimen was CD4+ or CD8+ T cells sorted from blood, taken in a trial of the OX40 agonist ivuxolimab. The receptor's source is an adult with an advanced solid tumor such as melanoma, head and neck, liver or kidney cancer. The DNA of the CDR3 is TGTGCCAGCAGTTACTCCGCTTGGGTCATGCCGCGGGATCAGTTCTTC. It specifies CASSYSAWVMPRDQFF.